These T cell receptor beta chains were read from a single sample in a study of cytomegalovirus exposure and HLA in healthy donors. TCRdb's copy holds only in-frame clones and misses some; the assay was immunoSEQ multiplex PCR. The sample lists approximately 190,000 clones, 82% occurring once. Sequenced material: PBMCs. The receptors come from a woman younger than 35 in good health and CMV-seronegative. Both conserved end residues are part of each CDR3. D genes are given only for firm matches. Expanded clones are given a class, and other clones once, few, many or no size at all.

D: TRBD1; V: TRBV7-9; J: TRBJ1-2; size: .; DNA: TGTTCCAGCAGCTTAGTCGGGACAGGGGTCCATGGCTACACCTTC; CDR3: CSSSLVGTGVHGYTF
D: TRBD2; V: TRBV7-7; J: TRBJ2-5; size: .; DNA: TGTGCCAGCAGCTGGACTAGCGGGGAGACCCAGTACTTC; CDR3: CASSWTSGETQYF
D: .; V: TRBV30; J: TRBJ2-2; size: few; DNA: TGTGCCTGGAGGCGCAACCCCGCCGGGGAGCTGTTTTTT; CDR3: CAWRRNPAGELFF
D: .; V: TRBV25-1; J: TRBJ2-1; size: .; DNA: TGTGCCAGCAGTTTTTATAGCGGCGGCGAGCAGTTCTTC; CDR3: CASSFYSGGEQFF
D: .; V: TRBV7-3; J: TRBJ1-2; size: once; DNA: TGTGCCAGCAGCTCGGGGGACGGCGGGGGCTACACCTTC; CDR3: CASSSGDGGGYTF
D: .; V: TRBV5-1; J: TRBJ2-3; size: .; DNA: TGCGCCAGCAGCTGGTCCGGGGGTAGCAATCAGCCCCAGTATTTT; CDR3: CASSWSGGSNQPQYF
D: .; V: TRBV14; J: TRBJ2-7; size: .; DNA: TGTGCCAGCAGCCAAGTACAGTACGAGCAGTACTTC; CDR3: CASSQVQYEQYF
D: TRBD2; V: TRBV19; J: TRBJ2-2; size: .; DNA: TGTGCCAGTAGTATAGCCCCTCTAGCGGGGGTCACCGGGGAGCTGTTTTTT; CDR3: CASSIAPLAGVTGELFF
D: .; V: TRBV18; J: TRBJ1-1; size: .; DNA: TGTGCCAGCTCACCATACGCGGGAGAAGCTTTCTTT; CDR3: CASSPYAGEAFF
D: .; V: TRBV5-1; J: TRBJ1-1; size: .; DNA: TGCGCCAGCAGCTTGGAGGGGCGCCCTAATAATGAAGCTTTCTTT; CDR3: CASSLEGRPNNEAFF
D: TRBD2; V: TRBV29-1; J: TRBJ2-5; size: once; DNA: TGCAGCATCTCCGGGACTAGGCAAGAGACCCAGTACTTC; CDR3: CSISGTRQETQYF
D: TRBD1; V: TRBV10-3; J: TRBJ1-1; size: .; DNA: TGTGCCATCAGGAAGTCCGGGACAGAAACTTTGAACACTGAAGCTTTCTTT; CDR3: CAIRKSGTETLNTEAFF
D: TRBD1; V: TRBV11-2; J: TRBJ2-3; size: .; DNA: TGTGCCAGCAGCTTAAGGCGTCAGGGGGGCACAGATACGCAGTATTTT; CDR3: CASSLRRQGGTDTQYF
D: .; V: TRBV5-4; J: TRBJ2-7; size: .; DNA: TGTGCCAGCAGCTTGGGTGGCCTTCCCGCCTCCTACGAGCAGTACTTC; CDR3: CASSLGGLPASYEQYF
D: TRBD2; V: TRBV7-9; J: TRBJ2-2; size: .; DNA: TGTGCCAGCAGCCCAACTAGCGGCCCAACTTACACCGGGGAGCTGTTTTTT; CDR3: CASSPTSGPTYTGELFF
D: TRBD2; V: TRBV7-9; J: TRBJ2-1; size: .; DNA: TGTGCCAGCAGACGTACGACTAGCGGGATCGTGAAGAATGAGCAGTTCTTC; CDR3: CASRRTTSGIVKNEQFF
D: TRBD1; V: TRBV5-4; J: TRBJ1-1; size: few; DNA: TGTGCCAGCAGGCGGGACAGGGTTGACACTGAAGCTTTCTTT; CDR3: CASRRDRVDTEAFF
D: .; V: TRBV4-1; J: TRBJ2-1; size: .; DNA: TGCGCCAGCAGCCAAAATTTGCCTAGCGAAACTTCCTACAATGAGCAGTTCTTC; CDR3: CASSQNLPSETSYNEQFF
D: TRBD1; V: TRBV6-1; J: TRBJ1-1; size: .; DNA: TGTGCCAGCAGCGAAGATACAGGGGGCCACACTGAAGCTTTCTTT; CDR3: CASSEDTGGHTEAFF
D: .; V: TRBV11-2; J: TRBJ2-6; size: .; DNA: TGTGCCAGCAGCTCTCAGTCTATAGGGGCGGGGGCCAACGTCCTGACTTTC; CDR3: CASSSQSIGAGANVLTF
D: TRBD2; V: TRBV7-9; J: TRBJ2-7; size: .; DNA: TGTGCCAGCAGCTTCGATATAGCGGGGGGCTACGAGCAGTACTTC; CDR3: CASSFDIAGGYEQYF
D: TRBD1; V: TRBV7-9; J: TRBJ2-7; size: .; DNA: TGTGCCAGCAGCTTTGGGGACAGCACTAACTACGAGCAGTACTTC; CDR3: CASSFGDSTNYEQYF
D: .; V: TRBV5-8; J: TRBJ2-2; size: .; DNA: TGTGCCAGCAGCTTGGCCGACGCTAGCGATAACACCGGGGAGCTGTTTTTT; CDR3: CASSLADASDNTGELFF
D: TRBD1; V: TRBV12-5; J: TRBJ1-4; size: .; DNA: TGTGCTAGTGGTTTTTTCCTACTGACAGGGGCCGCGTCAACTAATGAAAAACTGTTTTTT; CDR3: CASGFFLLTGAASTNEKLFF
D: .; V: TRBV5-1; J: TRBJ2-1; size: .; DNA: TGCGCCAGCAGCTTAGGACAGCAAAATGAGCAGTTCTTC; CDR3: CASSLGQQNEQFF
D: TRBD1; V: TRBV19; J: TRBJ1-1; size: .; DNA: TGTGCCAGTGGGACAGGGGCGACCGACATGAACACTGAAGCTTTCTTT; CDR3: CASGTGATDMNTEAFF
D: .; V: TRBV9; J: TRBJ2-1; size: .; DNA: TGTGCCAGCACCCCGGCGGAAAGCTCCTACAATGAGCAGTTCTTC; CDR3: CASTPAESSYNEQFF
D: .; V: TRBV6-1; J: TRBJ2-5; size: .; DNA: TGTGCCAGCAGGATATACGATGAGCAGTACTTC; CDR3: CASRIYDEQYF
D: TRBD2; V: TRBV10-2; J: TRBJ2-1; size: .; DNA: TGCGCCAGCAAAGGACTAGCCCCTTCGGATGAGCAGTTCTTC; CDR3: CASKGLAPSDEQFF
D: .; V: TRBV11-2; J: TRBJ1-4; size: .; DNA: TGTGCCAGCAGCTCCGACAGGAACGGAAAACTGTTTTTT; CDR3: CASSSDRNGKLFF
D: .; V: TRBV6-1; J: TRBJ1-5; size: .; DNA: TGTGCCAGCAGTGTGCTCCTGGGCGGCAATCAGCCCCAGCATTTT; CDR3: CASSVLLGGNQPQHF